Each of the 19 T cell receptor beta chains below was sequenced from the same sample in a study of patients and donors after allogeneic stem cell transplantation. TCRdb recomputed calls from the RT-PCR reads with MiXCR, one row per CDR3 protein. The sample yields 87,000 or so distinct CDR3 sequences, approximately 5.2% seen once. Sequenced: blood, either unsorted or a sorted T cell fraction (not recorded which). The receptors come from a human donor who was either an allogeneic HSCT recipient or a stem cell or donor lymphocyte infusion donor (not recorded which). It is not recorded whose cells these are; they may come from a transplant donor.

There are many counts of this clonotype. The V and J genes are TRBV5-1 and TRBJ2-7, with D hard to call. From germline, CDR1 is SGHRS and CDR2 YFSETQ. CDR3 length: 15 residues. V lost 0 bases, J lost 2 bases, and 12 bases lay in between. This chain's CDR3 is CASSLVPEATYEQYF. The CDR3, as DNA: TGCGCCAGCAGCTTGGTACCCGAAGCGACCTACGAGCAGTACTTC.

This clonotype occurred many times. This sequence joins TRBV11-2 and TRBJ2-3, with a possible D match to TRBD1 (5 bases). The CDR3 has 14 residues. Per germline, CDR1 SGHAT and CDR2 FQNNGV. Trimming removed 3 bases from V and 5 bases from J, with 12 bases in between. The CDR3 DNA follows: TGTGCCAGCAGCTTGAAAGGGGTTGGAGATACGCAGTATTTT. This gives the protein CASSLKGVGDTQYF. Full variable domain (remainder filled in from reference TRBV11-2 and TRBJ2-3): EAGVAQSPRYKIIEKRQSVAFWCNPISGHATLYWYQQILGQGPKLLIQFQNNGVVDDSQLPKDRFSAERLKGVDSTLKIQPAKLEDSAVYLCASSLKGVGDTQYFGPGTRLTVL.

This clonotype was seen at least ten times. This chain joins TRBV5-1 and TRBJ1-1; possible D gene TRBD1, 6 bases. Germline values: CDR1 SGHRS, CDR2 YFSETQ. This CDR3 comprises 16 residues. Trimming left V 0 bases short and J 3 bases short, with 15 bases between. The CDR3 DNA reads TGCGCCAGCAGCTTGGCCCCGGGGGAGGGGGACACTGAAGCTTTCTTT. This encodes CASSLAPGEGDTEAFF.

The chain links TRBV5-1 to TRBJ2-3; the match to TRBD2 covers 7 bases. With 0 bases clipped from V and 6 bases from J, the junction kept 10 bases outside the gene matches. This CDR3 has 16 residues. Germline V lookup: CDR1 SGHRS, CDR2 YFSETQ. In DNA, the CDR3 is TGCGCCAGCAGCTTGGACCCCCGGTCCGGGGGGGATACGCAGTATTTT. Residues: CASSLDPRSGGDTQYF.

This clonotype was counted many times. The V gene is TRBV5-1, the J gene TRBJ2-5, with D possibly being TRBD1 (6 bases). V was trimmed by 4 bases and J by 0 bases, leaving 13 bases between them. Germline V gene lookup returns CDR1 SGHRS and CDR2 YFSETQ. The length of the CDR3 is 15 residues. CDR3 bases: TGCGCCAGCAGCCAAGGCCGGGACAACCAAGAGACCCAGTACTTC. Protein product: CASSQGRDNQETQYF.

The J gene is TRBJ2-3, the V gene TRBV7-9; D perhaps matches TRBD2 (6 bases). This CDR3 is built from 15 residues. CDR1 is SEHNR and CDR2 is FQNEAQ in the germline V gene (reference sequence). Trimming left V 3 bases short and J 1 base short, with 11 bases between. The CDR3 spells CASSFSAGGTDTQYF. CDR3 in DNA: TGTGCCAGCAGCTTTTCAGCGGGTGGCACAGATACGCAGTATTTT.

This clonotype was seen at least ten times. The CDR3 sequence: CASRPDRGDYGYTF. The CDR3 coding sequence is TGTGCCAGCAGACCGGACAGGGGCGACTATGGCTACACCTTC. The chain joins TRBV2 to TRBJ1-2; the match to TRBD1 covers 9 bases. The junction had 5 bases not matched to a gene; V was cut back by 6 bases and J by 3 bases. CDR3 length equals 14 residues. Germline CDR1 is SNHLY and CDR2 is FYNNEI.

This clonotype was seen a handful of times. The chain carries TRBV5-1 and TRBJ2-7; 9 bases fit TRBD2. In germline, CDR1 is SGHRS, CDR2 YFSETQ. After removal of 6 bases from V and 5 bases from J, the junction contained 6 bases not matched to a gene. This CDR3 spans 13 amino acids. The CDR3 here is CASKEPSGNEQYF. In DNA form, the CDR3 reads TGCGCCAGCAAGGAGCCTAGCGGGAACGAGCAGTACTTC.

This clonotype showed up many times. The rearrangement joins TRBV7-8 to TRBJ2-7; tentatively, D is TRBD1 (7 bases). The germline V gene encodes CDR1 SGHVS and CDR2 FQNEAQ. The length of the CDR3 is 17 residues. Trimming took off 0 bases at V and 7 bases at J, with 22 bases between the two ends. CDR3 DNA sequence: TGTGCCAGCAGCTTAGCGGGAAGTGGAGGGGGCTTTAGGGAGCAGTACTTC. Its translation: CASSLAGSGGGFREQYF. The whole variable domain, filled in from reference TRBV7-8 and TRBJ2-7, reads GAGVSQSPRYKVAKRGQDVALRCDPISGHVSLFWYQQALGQGPEFLTYFQNEAQLDKSGLPSDRFFAERPEGSVSTLKIQRTQQEDSAVYLCASSLAGSGGGFREQYFGPGTRLTVT.

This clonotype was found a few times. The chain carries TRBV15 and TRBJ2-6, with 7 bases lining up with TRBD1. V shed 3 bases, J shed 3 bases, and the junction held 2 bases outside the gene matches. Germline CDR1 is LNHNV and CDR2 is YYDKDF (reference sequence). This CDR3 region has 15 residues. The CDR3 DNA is TGTGCCACCAGCAGCGACAGGGTTGGGGCCAACGTCCTGACTTTC. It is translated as CATSSDRVGANVLTF. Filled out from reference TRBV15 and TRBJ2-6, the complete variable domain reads DAMVIQNPRYQVTQFGKPVTLSCSQTLNHNVMYWYQQKSSQAPKLLFHYYDKDFNNEADTPDNFQSRRPNTSFCFLDIRSPGLGDTAMYLCATSSDRVGANVLTFGAGSRLTVL.

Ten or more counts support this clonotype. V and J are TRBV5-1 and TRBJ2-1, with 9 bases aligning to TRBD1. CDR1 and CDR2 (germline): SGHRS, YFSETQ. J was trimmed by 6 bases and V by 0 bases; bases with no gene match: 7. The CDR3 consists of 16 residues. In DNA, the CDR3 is TGCGCCAGCAGCTTGGCCGGTGGACAGGGGATCAATGAGCAGTTCTTC. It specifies CASSLAGGQGINEQFF.

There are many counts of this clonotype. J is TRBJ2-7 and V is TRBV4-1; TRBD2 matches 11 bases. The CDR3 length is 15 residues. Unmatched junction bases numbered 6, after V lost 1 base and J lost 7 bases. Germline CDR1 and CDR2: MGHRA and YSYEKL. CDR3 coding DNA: TGCGCCAGCAGCCAAGGGGCTAGCGGGAGGCGGGAGCAGTACTTC. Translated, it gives CASSQGASGRREQYF.

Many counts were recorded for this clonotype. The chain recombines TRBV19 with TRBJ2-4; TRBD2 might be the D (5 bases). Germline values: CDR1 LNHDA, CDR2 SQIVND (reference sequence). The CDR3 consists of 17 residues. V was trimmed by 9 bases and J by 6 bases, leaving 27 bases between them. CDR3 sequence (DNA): TGTGCCAGCTCTAGTAAAGGGAGTAGCGACCTCAGAAACATTCAGTACTTC. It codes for CASSSKGSSDLRNIQYF.

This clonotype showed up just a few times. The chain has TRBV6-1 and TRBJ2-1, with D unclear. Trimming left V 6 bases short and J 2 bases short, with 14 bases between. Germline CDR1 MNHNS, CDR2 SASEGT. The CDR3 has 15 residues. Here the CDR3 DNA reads TGTGCCAGCAGGGGCTTCGCTCTTGCCTACAATGAGCAGTTCTTC. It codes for CASRGFALAYNEQFF.

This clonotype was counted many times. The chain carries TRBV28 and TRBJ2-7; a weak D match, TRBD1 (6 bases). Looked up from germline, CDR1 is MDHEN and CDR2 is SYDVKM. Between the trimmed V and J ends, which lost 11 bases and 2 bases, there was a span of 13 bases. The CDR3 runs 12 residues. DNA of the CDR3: TGTGCCGCGCAGGGGCCGACCTACGAGCAGTACTTC. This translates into CAAQGPTYEQYF.

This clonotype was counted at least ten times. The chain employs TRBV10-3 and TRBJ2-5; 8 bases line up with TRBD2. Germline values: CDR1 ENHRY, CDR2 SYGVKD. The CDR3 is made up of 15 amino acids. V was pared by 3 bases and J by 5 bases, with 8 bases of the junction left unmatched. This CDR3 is CAISDGPGGRETQYF. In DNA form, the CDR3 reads TGTGCCATCAGTGATGGCCCGGGAGGGAGGGAGACCCAGTACTTC.

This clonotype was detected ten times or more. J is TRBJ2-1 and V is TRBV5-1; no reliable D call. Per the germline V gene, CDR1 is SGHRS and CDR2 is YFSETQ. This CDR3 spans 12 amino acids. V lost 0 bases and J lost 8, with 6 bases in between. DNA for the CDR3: TGCGCCAGCAGCTTGGCCTTGGATGAGCAGTTCTTC. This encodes CASSLALDEQFF.

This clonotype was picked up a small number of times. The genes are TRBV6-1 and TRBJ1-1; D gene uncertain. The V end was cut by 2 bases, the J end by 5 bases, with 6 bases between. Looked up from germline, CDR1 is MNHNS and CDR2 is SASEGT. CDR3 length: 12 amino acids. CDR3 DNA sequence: TGTGCCAGCAGTGAAATGAGGACTGAAGCTTTCTTT. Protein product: CASSEMRTEAFF.

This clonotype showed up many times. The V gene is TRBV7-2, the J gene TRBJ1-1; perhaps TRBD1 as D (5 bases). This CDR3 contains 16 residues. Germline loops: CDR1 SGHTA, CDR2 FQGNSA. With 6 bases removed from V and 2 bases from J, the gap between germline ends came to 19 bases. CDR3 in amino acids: CASRGLGRVGNTEAFF. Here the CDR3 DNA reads TGTGCCAGCAGGGGACTTGGAAGGGTTGGCAACACTGAAGCTTTCTTT.